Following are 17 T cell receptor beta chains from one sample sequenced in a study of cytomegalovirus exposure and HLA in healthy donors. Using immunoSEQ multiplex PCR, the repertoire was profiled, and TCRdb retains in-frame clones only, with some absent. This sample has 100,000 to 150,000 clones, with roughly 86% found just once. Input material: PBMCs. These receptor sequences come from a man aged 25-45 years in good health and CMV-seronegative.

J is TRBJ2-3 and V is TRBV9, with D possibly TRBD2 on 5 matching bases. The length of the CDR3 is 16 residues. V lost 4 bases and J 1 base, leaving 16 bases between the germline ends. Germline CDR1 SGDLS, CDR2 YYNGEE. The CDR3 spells CASSPNLGIGTDTQYF. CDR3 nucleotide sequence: TGTGCCAGCAGCCCAAACCTCGGGATCGGCACAGATACGCAGTATTTT.

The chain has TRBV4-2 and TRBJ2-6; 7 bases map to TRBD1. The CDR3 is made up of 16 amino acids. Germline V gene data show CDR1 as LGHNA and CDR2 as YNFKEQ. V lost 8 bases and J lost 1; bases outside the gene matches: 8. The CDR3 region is CASGTQGTSGANVLTF. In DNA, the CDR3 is TGTGCCAGCGGGACACAGGGGACGTCTGGGGCCAACGTCCTGACTTTC.

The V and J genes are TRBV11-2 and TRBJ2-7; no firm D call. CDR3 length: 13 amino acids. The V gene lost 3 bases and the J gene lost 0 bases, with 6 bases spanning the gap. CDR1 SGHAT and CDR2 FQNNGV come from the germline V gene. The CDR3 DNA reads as TGTGCCAGCAGCTTTGGTAGCTCCTACGAGCAGTACTTC. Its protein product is CASSFGSSYEQYF.

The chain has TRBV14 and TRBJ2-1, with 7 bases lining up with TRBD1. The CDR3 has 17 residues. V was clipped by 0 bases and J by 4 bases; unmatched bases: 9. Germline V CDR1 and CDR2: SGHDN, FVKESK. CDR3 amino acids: CASSQDRFGTEYNEQFF. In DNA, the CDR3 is TGTGCCAGCAGCCAAGATCGATTCGGGACAGAATACAATGAGCAGTTCTTC.

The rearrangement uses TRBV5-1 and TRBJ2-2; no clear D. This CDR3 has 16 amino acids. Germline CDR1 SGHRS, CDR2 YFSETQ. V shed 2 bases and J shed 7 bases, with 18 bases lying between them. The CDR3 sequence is CASSFEADRFVGELFF. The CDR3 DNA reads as TGCGCCAGCAGCTTCGAGGCAGACCGATTTGTCGGGGAGCTGTTTTTT.

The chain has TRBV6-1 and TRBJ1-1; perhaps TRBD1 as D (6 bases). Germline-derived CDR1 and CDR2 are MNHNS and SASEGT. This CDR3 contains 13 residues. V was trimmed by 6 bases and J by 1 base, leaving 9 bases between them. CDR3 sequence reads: CASRTGQNTEAFF. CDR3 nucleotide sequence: TGTGCCAGCAGAACAGGGCAGAACACTGAAGCTTTCTTT.

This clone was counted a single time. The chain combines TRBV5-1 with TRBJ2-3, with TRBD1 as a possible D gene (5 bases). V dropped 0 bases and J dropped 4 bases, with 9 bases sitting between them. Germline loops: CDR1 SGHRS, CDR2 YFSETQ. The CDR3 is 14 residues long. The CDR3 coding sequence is TGCGCCAGCAGCTTGGCCTGGGGCCCAGATACGCAGTATTTT. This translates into CASSLAWGPDTQYF.

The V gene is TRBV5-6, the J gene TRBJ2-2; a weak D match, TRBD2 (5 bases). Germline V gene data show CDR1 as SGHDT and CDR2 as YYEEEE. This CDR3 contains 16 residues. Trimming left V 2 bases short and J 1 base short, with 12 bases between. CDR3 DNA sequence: TGTGCCAGCAGCTTTAGGAGACGGGAGAACACCGGGGAGCTGTTTTTT. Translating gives CASSFRRRENTGELFF.

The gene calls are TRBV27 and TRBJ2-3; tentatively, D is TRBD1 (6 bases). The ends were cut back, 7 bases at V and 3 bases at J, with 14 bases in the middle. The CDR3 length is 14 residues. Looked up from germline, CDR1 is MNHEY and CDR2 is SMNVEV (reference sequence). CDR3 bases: TGTGCCAGCACTTCGACAGGAGAAACAGATACGCAGTATTTT. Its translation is CASTSTGETDTQYF.

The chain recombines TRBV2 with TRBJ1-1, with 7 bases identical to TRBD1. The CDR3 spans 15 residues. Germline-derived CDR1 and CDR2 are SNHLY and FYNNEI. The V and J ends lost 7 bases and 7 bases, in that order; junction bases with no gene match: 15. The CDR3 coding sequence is TGTGCCAGCATGAGGGACAGACCACCTTATGGTGAAGCTTTCTTT. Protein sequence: CASMRDRPPYGEAFF.

Written as DNA, the CDR3 is TGTGCCTGGAGGACAACAGGGGGTTGGGAAAAACTGTTTTTT. This codes for CAWRTTGGWEKLFF. The gene calls are TRBV30 and TRBJ1-4; 8 bases match TRBD1. The CDR3 has 14 residues. Losses at the gene ends were 3 bases for V and 8 bases for J; bases not matched to a gene: 8. CDR1 is GTSNPN, CDR2 SVGIG, per germline (reference sequence). The full variable domain, in which reference TRBV30 and TRBJ1-4 provide the parts outside the CDR3, is SQTIHQWPATLVQPVGSPLSLECTVEGTSNPNLYWYRQAAGRGLQLLFYSVGIGQISSEVPQNLSASRPQDRQFILSSKKLLLSDSGFYLCAWRTTGGWEKLFFGSGTQLSVL.

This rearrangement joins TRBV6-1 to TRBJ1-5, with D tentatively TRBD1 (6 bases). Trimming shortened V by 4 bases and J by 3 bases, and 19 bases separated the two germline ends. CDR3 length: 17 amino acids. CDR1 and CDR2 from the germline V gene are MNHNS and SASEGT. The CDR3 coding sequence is TGTGCCAGCAGTGCCTTAAGGGGGACCCCCTCCAATCAGCCCCAGCATTTT. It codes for CASSALRGTPSNQPQHF.

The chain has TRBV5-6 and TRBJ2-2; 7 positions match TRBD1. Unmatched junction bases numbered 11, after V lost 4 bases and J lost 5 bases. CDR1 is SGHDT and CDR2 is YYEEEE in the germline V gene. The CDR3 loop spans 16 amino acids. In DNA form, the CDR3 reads TGTGCCAGCAGCCGGGGACCCATGACAGGGACCGGGGAGCTGTTTTTT. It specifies CASSRGPMTGTGELFF.

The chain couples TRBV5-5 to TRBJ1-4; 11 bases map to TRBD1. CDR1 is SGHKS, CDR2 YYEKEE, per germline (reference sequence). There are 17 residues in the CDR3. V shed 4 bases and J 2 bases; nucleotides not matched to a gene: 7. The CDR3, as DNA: TGTGCCAGCAGCCCACGGACAGGGGGCGCGACTAATGAAAAACTGTTTTTT. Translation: CASSPRTGGATNEKLFF.

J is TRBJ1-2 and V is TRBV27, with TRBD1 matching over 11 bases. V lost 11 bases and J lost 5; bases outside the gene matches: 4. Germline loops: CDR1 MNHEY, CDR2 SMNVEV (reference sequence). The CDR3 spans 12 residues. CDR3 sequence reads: CAVGQGAYGYTF. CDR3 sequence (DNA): TGTGCCGTCGGACAGGGGGCTTATGGCTACACCTTC.

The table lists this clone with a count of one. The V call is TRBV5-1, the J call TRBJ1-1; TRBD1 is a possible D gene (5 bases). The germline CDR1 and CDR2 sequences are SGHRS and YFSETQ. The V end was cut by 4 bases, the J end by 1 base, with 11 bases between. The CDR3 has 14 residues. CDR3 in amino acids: CASSAQGWNTEAFF. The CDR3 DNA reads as TGCGCCAGCAGCGCCCAGGGATGGAACACTGAAGCTTTCTTT.

The CDR3 region has the DNA TGCGCCAGCAGCTTGGCCCGGGACAGGGGGCGTCATGGGGCCAACGTCCTGACTTTC. It specifies CASSLARDRGRHGANVLTF. V usage is TRBV5-1 and J usage is TRBJ2-6, with 12 bases aligning to TRBD1. V dropped 0 bases and J dropped 3; count of bases not matched to a gene: 7. This CDR3 is 19 amino acids long. CDR1 is SGHRS, CDR2 YFSETQ, per germline.